This T cell receptor beta chain was recovered during a study of T cell clonality in common variable immunodeficiency. CDR3 length: 15 amino acids. Germline assignment: CDR1 LNHDA and CDR2 SQIVND (reference sequence). About this clone: Sequencing ends 3 residues short of the CDR3 end; the germline J gene provides the rest.

The table came from immunoSEQ multiplex PCR; TCRdb's copy has only in-frame clones and leaves some out. This sample has tens of thousands of clones and no singletons, with 4.5% to 5.5% in the ten largest. This clonotype originated in a person aged 18 to 70 in good health. The sample comprised peripheral blood mononuclear cells. The chain links TRBV19 to TRBJ1-2; the D gene is possibly TRBD1 (5 bases). Here the CDR3 reads CASSPGTSGSHDYTF. The CDR3 DNA, read in part, is TGTGCCAGTAGCCCCGGGACTAGCGGGAGCCATGAC.